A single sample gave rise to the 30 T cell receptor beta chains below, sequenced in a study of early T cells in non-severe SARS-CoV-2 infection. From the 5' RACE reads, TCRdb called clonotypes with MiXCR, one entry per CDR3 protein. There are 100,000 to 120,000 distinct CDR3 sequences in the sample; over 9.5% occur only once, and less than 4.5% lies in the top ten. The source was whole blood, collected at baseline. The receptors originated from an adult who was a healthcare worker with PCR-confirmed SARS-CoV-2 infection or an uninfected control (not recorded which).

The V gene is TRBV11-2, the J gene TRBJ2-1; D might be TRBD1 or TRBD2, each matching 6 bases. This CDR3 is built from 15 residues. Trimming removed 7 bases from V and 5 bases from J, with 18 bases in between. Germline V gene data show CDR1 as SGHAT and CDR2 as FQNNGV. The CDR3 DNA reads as TGTGCCAGCATCGATCCGGGGGCGGGGCACAATGAGCAGTTCTTC. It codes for CASIDPGAGHNEQFF.

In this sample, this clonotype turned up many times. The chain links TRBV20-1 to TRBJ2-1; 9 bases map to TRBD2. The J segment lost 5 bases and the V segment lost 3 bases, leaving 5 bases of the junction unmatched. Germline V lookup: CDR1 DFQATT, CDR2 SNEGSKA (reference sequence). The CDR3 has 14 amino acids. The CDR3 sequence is CSARRRGGHNEQFF. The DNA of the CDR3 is TGCAGTGCTAGGCGGCGGGGGGGACACAATGAGCAGTTCTTC.

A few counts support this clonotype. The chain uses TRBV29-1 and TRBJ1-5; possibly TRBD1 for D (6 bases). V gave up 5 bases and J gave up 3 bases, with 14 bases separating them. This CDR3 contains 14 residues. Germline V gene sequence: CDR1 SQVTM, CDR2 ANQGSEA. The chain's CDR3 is CSVSSGQINQPQHF. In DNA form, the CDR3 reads TGCAGCGTTTCATCCGGACAGATCAATCAGCCCCAGCATTTT.

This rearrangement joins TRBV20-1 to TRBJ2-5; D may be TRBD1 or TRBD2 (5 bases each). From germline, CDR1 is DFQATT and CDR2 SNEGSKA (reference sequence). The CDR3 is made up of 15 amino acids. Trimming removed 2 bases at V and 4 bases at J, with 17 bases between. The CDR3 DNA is TGCAGTGCTAGACTACCTATGGGACCGGGAGAGACCCAGTACTTC. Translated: CSARLPMGPGETQYF.

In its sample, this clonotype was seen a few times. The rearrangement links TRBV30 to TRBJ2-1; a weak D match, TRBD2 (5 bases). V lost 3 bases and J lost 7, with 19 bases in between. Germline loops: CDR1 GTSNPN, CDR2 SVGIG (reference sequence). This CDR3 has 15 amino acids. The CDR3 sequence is CAWSHPLRVTNEQFF. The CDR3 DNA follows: TGTGCCTGGAGCCACCCCTTGAGGGTAACGAATGAGCAGTTCTTC.

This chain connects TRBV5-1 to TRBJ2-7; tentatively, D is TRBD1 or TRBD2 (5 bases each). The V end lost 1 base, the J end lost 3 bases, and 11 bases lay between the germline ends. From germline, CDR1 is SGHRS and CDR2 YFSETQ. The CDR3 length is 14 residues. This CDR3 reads CASSLSGDLYEQYF. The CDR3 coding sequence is TGCGCCAGCAGCTTGTCCGGGGACCTCTACGAGCAGTACTTC.

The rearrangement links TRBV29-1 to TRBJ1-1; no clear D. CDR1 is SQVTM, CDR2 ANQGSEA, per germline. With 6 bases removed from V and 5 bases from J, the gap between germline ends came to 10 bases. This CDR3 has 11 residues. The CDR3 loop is CSVIRRTEAFF. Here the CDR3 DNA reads TGCAGCGTAATCCGGAGGACTGAAGCTTTCTTT.

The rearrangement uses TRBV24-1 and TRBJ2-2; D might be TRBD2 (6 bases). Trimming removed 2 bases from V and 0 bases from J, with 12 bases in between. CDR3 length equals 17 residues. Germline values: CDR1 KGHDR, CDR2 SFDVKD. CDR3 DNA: TGTGCCACCAGTGATTGGGGAGGCGCTTCGAACACCGGGGAGCTGTTTTTT. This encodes CATSDWGGASNTGELFF.

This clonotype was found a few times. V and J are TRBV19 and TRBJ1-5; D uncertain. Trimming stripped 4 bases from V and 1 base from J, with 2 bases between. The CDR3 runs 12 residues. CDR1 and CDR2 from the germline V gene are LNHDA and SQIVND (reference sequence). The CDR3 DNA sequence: TGTGCCAGTAGTACGAGCAATCAGCCCCAGCATTTT. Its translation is CASSTSNQPQHF. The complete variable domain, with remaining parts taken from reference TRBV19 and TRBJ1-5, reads DGGITQSPKYLFRKEGQNVTLSCEQNLNHDAMYWYRQDPGQGLRLIYYSQIVNDFQKGDIAEGYSVSREKKESFPLTVTSAQKNPTAFYLCASSTSNQPQHFGDGTRLSIL.

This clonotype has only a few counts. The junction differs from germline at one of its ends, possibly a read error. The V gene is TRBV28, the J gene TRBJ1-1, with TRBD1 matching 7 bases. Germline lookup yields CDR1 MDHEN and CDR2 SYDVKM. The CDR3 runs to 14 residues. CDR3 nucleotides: TGTGCCAGCGCTACTCAGGGGGGAGGCACTGAAGCCTTCTTT. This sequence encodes CASATQGGGTEAFF.

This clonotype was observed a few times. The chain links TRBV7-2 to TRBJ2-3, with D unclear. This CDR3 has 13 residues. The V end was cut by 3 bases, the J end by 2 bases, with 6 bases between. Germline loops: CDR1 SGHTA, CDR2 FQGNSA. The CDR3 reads CASSLENTDTQYF. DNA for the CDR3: TGTGCCAGCAGCTTGGAGAACACAGATACGCAGTATTTT.

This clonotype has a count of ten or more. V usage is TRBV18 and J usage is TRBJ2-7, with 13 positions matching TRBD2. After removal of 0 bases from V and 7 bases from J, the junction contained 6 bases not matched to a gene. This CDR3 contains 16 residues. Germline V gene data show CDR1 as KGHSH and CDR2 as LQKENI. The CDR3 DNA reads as TGTGCCAGCTCACCACCCGGGACTAGCGGGACAGGGGAGCAGTACTTC. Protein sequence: CASSPPGTSGTGEQYF.

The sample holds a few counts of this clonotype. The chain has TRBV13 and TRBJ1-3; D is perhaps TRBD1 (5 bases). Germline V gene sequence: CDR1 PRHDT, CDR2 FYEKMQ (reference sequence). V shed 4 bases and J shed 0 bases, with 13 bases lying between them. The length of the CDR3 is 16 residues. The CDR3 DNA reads TGTGCCAGCAGCTATACCCGGGGCCGCTCTGGAAACACCATATATTTT. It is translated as CASSYTRGRSGNTIYF.

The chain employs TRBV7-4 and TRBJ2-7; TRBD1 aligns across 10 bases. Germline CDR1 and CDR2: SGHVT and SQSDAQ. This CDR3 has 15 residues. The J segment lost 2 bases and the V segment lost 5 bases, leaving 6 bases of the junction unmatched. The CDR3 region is CASSPGTGVTYEQYF. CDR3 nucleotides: TGTGCCAGCAGCCCCGGGACAGGGGTCACCTACGAGCAGTACTTC.

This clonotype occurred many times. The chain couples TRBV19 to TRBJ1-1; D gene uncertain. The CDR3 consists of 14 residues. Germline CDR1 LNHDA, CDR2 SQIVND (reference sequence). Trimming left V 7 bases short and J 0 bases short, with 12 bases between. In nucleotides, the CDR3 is TGTGCCAGTATACGGACGGGCCTGAACACTGAAGCTTTCTTT. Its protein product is CASIRTGLNTEAFF.

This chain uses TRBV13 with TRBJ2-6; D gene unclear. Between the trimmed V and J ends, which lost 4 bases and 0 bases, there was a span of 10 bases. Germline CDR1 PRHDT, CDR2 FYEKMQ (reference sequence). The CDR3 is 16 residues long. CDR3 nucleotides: TGTGCCAGCAGCTCGGACGGCATCTCTGGGGCCAACGTCCTGACTTTC. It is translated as CASSSDGISGANVLTF.

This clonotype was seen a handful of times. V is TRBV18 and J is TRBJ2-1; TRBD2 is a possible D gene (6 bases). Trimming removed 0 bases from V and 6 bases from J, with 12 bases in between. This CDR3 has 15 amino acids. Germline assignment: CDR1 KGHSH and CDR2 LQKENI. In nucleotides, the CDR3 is TGTGCCAGCTCACCACCGGGACTGGGTGTCAATGAGCAGTTCTTC. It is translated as CASSPPGLGVNEQFF.

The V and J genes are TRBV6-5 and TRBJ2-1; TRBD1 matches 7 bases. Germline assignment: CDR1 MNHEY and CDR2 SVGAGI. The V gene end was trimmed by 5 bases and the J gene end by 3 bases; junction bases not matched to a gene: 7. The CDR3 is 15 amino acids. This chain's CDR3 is CASSTGTASYNEQFF. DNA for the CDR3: TGTGCCAGCAGTACCGGGACAGCCAGCTACAATGAGCAGTTCTTC.

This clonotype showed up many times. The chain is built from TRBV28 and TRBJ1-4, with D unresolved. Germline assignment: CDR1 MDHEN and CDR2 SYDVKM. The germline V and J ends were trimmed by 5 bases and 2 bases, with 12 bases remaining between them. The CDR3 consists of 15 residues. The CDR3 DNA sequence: TGTGCCAGCAGTCATCCGACGGCCACTAATGAAAAACTGTTTTTT. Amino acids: CASSHPTATNEKLFF.

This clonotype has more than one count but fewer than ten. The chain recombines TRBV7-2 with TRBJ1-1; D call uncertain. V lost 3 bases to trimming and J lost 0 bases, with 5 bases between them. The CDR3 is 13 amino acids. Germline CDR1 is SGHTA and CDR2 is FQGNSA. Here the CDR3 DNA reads TGTGCCAGCAGCTTTTCTCTGAACACTGAAGCTTTCTTT. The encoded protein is CASSFSLNTEAFF.

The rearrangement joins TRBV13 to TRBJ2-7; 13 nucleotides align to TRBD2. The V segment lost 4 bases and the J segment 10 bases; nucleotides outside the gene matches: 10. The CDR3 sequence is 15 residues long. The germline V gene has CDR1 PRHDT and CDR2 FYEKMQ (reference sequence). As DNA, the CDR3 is TGTGCCAGCAGCTCCCCCGGACTAGCGGGAGACGTACAGTACTTC. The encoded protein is CASSSPGLAGDVQYF.

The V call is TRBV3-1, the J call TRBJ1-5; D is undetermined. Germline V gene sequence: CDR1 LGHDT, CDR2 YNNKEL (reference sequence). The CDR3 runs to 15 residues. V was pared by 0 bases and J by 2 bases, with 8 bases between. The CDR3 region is CASSQDEGRNQPQHF. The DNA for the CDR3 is TGTGCCAGCAGCCAAGACGAGGGTCGCAATCAGCCCCAGCATTTT.

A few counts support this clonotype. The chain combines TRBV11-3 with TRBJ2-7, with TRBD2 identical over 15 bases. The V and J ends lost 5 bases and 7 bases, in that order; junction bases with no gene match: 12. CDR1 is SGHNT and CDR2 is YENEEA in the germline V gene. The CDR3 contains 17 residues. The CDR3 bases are TGTGCCAGCAGCCCGGGGACTAGCGGGGGGACCCTTGGGGAGCAGTACTTC. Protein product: CASSPGTSGGTLGEQYF.

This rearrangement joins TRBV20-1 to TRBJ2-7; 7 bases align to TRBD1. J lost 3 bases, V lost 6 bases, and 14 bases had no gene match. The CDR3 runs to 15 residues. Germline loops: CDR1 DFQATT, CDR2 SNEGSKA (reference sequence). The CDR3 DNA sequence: TGCAGTGCGACCGGGACAGCCTCAACCCTCTACGAGCAGTACTTC. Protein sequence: CSATGTASTLYEQYF.

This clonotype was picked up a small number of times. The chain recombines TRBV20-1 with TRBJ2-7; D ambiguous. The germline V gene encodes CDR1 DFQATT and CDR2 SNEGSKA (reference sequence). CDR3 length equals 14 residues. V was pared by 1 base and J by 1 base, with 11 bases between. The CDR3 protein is CSARASFISYEQYF. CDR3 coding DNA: TGCAGTGCTAGAGCCTCCTTTATTTCCTACGAGCAGTACTTC.

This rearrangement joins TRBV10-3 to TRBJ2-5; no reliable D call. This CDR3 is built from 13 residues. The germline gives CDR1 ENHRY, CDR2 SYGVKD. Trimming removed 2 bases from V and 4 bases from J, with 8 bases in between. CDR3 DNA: TGTGCCATCAGTGAGCCAGCTATAGAGACCCAGTACTTC. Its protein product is CAISEPAIETQYF.

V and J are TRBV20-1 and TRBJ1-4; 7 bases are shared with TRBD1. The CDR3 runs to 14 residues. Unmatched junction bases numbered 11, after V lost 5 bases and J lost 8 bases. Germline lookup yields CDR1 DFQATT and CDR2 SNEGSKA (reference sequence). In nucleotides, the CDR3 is TGCAGTGCTCCCGGTGAGGGGGCGAGGGAAAAACTGTTTTTT. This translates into CSAPGEGAREKLFF.

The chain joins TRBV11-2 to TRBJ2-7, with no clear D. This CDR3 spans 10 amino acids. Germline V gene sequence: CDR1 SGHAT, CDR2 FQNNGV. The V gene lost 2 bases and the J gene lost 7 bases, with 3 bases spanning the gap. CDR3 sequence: CASSLMEQYF. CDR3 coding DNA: TGTGCCAGCAGCTTAATGGAGCAGTACTTC.

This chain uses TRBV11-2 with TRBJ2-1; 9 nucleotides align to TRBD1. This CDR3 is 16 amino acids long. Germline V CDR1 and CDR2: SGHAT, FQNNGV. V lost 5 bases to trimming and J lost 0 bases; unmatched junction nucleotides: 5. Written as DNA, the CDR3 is TGTGCCAGCAGCCCGGGACAGGGCCCCTCCTACAATGAGCAGTTCTTC. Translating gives CASSPGQGPSYNEQFF.

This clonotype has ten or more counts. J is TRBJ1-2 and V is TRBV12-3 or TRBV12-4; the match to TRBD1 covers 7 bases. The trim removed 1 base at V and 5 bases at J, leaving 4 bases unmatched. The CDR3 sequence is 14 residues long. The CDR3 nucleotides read TGTGCCAGCAGTTTAGGGGGGACAGCTTATGGCTACACCTTC. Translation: CASSLGGTAYGYTF.